The present T cell receptor beta chain was sequenced within a study of blood T cell repertoires in COVID-19. Study overall: The United States, Italy and Spain provided the acute and convalescent COVID-19 samples. PBMCs, B-cell-depleted T cells, or T cells were the source of the cDNA or gDNA that made up the material.

Trimming took 6 bases from V and 0 from J; bases not matched to a gene: 7. CDR1 and CDR2 from the germline V gene are MDHEN and SYDVKM. CDR3 length: 15 residues. In the authors' workflow: Nucleated cell counts were estimated from reference gene primer amplification. Assay: immunoSEQ multiplex PCR; the TCRdb copy retains only in-frame clones and omits some. The D gene and trimming were derived from the DNA, and the V and J assignments and clone size from that table. The sample records about 190,000 clones, around 90% being singletons. The V gene is TRBV28, the J gene TRBJ1-2, with TRBD1 matching 7 bases. The clonotype was recovered from a human donor in a cohort sampled during active COVID-19. Sample: peripheral blood. CDR3 sequence (DNA): TGTGCCAGCAGCCCGGGGGGGACAGCTAACTATGGCTACACCTTC. Translating it yields CASSPGGTANYGYTF.